This T cell receptor (beta chain) came from a study of blood T cell repertoires in COVID-19. Study-wide background: Collection of acute and convalescent COVID-19 samples took place in the United States, Italy and Spain. PBMCs, B-cell-depleted T cells, or T cells provided the cDNA or gDNA that made up the material.

This clone was counted between two and nine times. In the source study's methods: For nucleated cells, counts were estimated from reference gene primer amplification. Only in-frame clones appear in the TCRdb table, and some are missing; sequencing was by immunoSEQ multiplex PCR. The V and J calls and clone size are taken from that table; D and trimming were inferred from the DNA. The sample yields approximately 89,000 clones, under 85% seen once. What was sequenced was peripheral blood. The sequence was collected from an older man with acute or convalescent COVID-19.

Here the CDR3 reads CASGRLAGVSGELFF. The CDR3 DNA reads TGTGCTAGTGGTCGACTAGCGGGAGTGAGCGGGGAGCTGTTTTTT. The J gene is TRBJ2-2, the V gene TRBV12-5, with 12 bases matching TRBD2. The germline V gene has CDR1 LGHNT and CDR2 FRNRAP. This CDR3 contains 15 residues. With 5 bases clipped from V and 7 bases from J, the junction kept 5 bases outside the gene matches.